This T cell receptor beta chain emerged from a study of cytomegalovirus exposure and HLA in healthy donors listed by TCRdb under 2017. For the wider study: In an earlier analysis of some 550 of the donors, 276 Gb of sequence data and 90 million to 120 million unique TCR beta sequences from roughly 180 million T cells were reported. Around 330 gigabases of sequencing data and around 85 million unique TCR sequences made up an early release that covered 500 to 700 HLA-typed donors. The genetic ancestry cluster associated with self-reported Caucasian donors included about four fifths of the 398 genotyped donors. The aim of the study was to test whether cataloging public T cell receptors could identify signatures of past pathogen exposure. Using immunosequencing, the study profiled T cell repertoires from 640 or so subjects and related those repertoires to cytomegalovirus serostatus. In addition to the first cohort of 666 subjects, a separate validation cohort of under 150 different subjects was used. The study combined high-throughput TCR immunosequencing, statistical association of individual TCRs with disease status, and machine learning to predict cytomegalovirus infection status. In a later analysis, previously published TCR beta repertoires from several hundred donors were re-analyzed and high-resolution HLA genotyping was added so that TCR occurrence patterns could be studied. The later analysis used no new phenotypic data to find candidate immune exposures, relying instead on TCR beta sequences and their occurrence across donors. An earlier analysis of 587 of the donors applied high-throughput TCR beta sequencing to assess whether each TCR beta V gene segment acted as functional or pseudogenic. Alongside the repertoire data, information on donor age, sex, ethnicity and CMV serostatus was compiled. A later genetic analysis used genome-wide SNP genotypes for about three fifths of the 666 donors, treating that subset as a discovery cohort. Every repertoire in the discovery cohort had been generated on one and the same sequencing platform. HLA typing included class I and class II loci at four-digit resolution. The number of donors typed differed by locus, with roughly 629-640 for A, B, C, DRB1 and DQB1, around 560 for DQA1, some 570 for DPA1, and around 450 for DPB1. A handful of DR-DQ haplotypes were treated as single units for association and clustering because of strong linkage in the cohort. On average, roughly 250,000 unique TCR beta nucleotide sequences were sequenced per donor among 300 to 500 genotyped donors of the cohort, with about 17% of those sequences being non-productive.

The library came from the immunoSEQ multiplex PCR assay. For the multiplex PCR, a mixture combining 60 forward primers for TCR Vbeta segments and 13 reverse primers for TCR Jbeta segments was used. The CDR3 region of rearranged TCR beta genes was amplified from genomic DNA by a multiplex PCR assay. The Illumina HiSeq System was used to sequence the amplified TCR beta libraries as 87-base-pair reads. Under the source paper's analysis protocol: In a later analysis, roughly 80 million unique TCR beta chains were counted across the 666 repertoires, and roughly 11 million of these chains were shared by at least two donors. Raw reads were error-corrected and collapsed into unique sequences by a nearest-neighbor algorithm in which closely related sequences were merged to remove PCR and sequencing errors. To assign V, D and J gene segments, CDR3 sequences were aligned to IMGT reference sequences. For a sequence to be retained, at least a six-nucleotide match to both a V gene segment and a J gene segment was required. A rearrangement was called productive if the CDR3 had no stop codons and remained in frame with V and J, and every other rearrangement was called non-productive. CDR3 was defined according to IMGT convention as the region running from the second conserved V-encoded cysteine to the conserved J-encoded phenylalanine. In an earlier analysis of around 570 of the donors, sequences lacking an unambiguous match to a single V gene segment were excluded. An earlier analysis of fewer than 650 of the donors classified V segments as functional when productive rearrangements were above 56.7% and as segregating when the standard deviation between donors was above 5%. A statistical classification framework was built to diagnose cytomegalovirus status from the catalog of TCR beta chain sequences. In a later analysis, V and J genes were assigned by comparing TCR nucleotide sequences against IMGT/GENE-DB human TR gene sequences. The TCRdist pipeline was used in a later analysis to assign CDR3 sequences and most-parsimonious VDJ recombination scenarios. In a later analysis, each TCR beta chain was defined by its CDR3 amino acid sequence together with its V-gene family, and reads without a unique V-gene family were excluded. As a way to deal with suspected cross-contamination and a sequencing artifact, a later analysis dropped roughly 620 nucleotide sequences that were highly shared and had low generation probability. A later analysis calculated a clonal expansion index for each public chain from normalized within-repertoire ranks of inferred template counts. In a later analysis, generation probabilities were computed using a VDJ recombination model fitted to out-of-frame rearrangements, and the results were checked against IGoR. In a later analysis, TCR-TCR, TCR-HLA and TCR-CMV co-occurrence was scored with hypergeometric tests, and a repertoire-size bias correction was applied to TCR pairs. False discovery rates were estimated in a later analysis by permuting HLA or CMV assignments 20 times. In a later analysis, co-occurring TCRs were grouped using DBSCAN, and TCRdist sequence similarity was added for clustering within HLA-allele-positive subsets. For co-occurrence clustering, repertoires with fewer than 30,000 or more than 120,000 public chains were excluded, along with about five repertoires with anomalous nucleotide sharing. TCRdb took this table from immuneACCESS and kept in-frame rearrangements with V and J called. Such tables lack part of the clones; where checked against another copy, unresolved V genes explain under half of the gap, and the rest is unexplained. Clone size and the V and J calls come from that table; the DNA yielded D and trimming. This sample's table has entries for approximately 58,000 clones. Around an eighth of the sample goes to the ten largest clones.

The cohort was made up of under 800 healthy bone marrow donors. Cohort members were all nominally healthy when sampled, although unrecorded immune exposures were likely present. The donor was CMV seropositive and was included in the group of about 290 seropositive cohort members. Each donor provided a peripheral blood sample, and peripheral blood mononuclear cells were used for TCR beta sequencing. The Qiagen DNeasy Blood Extraction Kit was used to extract genomic DNA from the blood cell samples. General conclusions and limits of the study: Correlated functional status among segregating V segments might be attributable to linkage disequilibrium, but an unknown experimental factor could not be ruled out. Compared with equally common non-associated chains, HLA-associated TCR beta chains in a later analysis were more clonally expanded and had lower generation probabilities. A later genetic analysis associated a missense DCLRE1C variant with V-gene and J-gene trimming of TCR beta chains, and an independent cohort replicated the association. Because HLA typing was missing for some donors at each locus, association tests included only the typed subset. In a later analysis, TCR association rates were found to vary across HLA loci, with the most associated TCRs seen for DRB1 alleles and the fewest for HLA-C alleles. It was suggested by the authors that the approach could potentially be generalized to other disease states and immunological phenotypes. Specific HLA alleles were associated with 15,000 to 20,000 TCR beta sequences at a false discovery rate of 0.05 in a later analysis. According to a later analysis, parvovirus B19, influenza, CMV and Epstein-Barr virus appeared linked to several top co-occurrence clusters. A few of the identified cytomegalovirus-associated TCR beta chains were confirmed in vitro to be specific for cytomegalovirus antigens. Roughly uniform sequencing depth across donors was assumed in presence/absence analyses, although this assumption may not hold. Most CMV-associated TCR beta chains appeared to be HLA-restricted in a later analysis, and the HLA associations seemed to be driven largely by CMV exposure. In an earlier analysis of a few hundred of the donors, most TCR beta V segments were observed in productive rearrangements about 90% or about 30% of the time, broadly matching IMGT annotations. A total of roughly 160 TCR beta chains were listed by the study as associated with cytomegalovirus. A group of highly shared sequence variants was considered likely to be a technical artifact of the sequencing pipeline. In this cohort, only TCR beta chains were sequenced, and detectable features were limited by the absence of alpha or paired-chain data. In a later genetic analysis, fewer N-insertions in productive TCRs were reported among donors in an Asian-associated ancestry cluster than the 666-donor mean. Across donors, most TCR sequences were observed very rarely, whereas some public TCRs were present in many individuals. Cytomegalovirus status was reported to be diagnosed by the classifier with high specificity and sensitivity in both the original and validation cohorts. Some IMGT-functional V segments, including TRBV6-2 and TRBV6-3, could not be told apart with the 87-base-pair reads, so those segments were excluded. For the cohort, immune exposure information was limited to CMV serostatus. Assigning TCR associations to individual alleles was difficult when HLA alleles, especially DR and DQ, strongly co-occurred. A further reported finding was that TCR beta sequences accurately predicted the HLA-A and HLA-B alleles for most subjects in the first cohort. Around 16 rarely observed V segments, including chromosome 9 orphons, were excluded from the earlier analysis of approximately 500 of the donors because counts were too low.

From cysteine to phenylalanine, the CDR3 is 14 amino acids long. The DNA shown is the 42-base CDR3, in frame from base 1. CDR1 is given as SQVTM and CDR2 as ANQGSEA, both from the germline V gene. V and J are truncated by 7 bases and 2 bases respectively, leaving an intervening sequence of 16 bases. Of note for this clone: It lacks a known antigen.

The TCR was taken from a man aged 18 to 30 in good health and CMV-seropositive. The sample comprised PBMCs. The chain uses TRBV29-1 and TRBJ2-3, with TRBD1 as a weak D call on 6 bases. Here is the DNA: TGCAGCGCCCCGAGGGCAGGGGCCACAGATACGCAGTATTTT. It translates as CSAPRAGATDTQYF.